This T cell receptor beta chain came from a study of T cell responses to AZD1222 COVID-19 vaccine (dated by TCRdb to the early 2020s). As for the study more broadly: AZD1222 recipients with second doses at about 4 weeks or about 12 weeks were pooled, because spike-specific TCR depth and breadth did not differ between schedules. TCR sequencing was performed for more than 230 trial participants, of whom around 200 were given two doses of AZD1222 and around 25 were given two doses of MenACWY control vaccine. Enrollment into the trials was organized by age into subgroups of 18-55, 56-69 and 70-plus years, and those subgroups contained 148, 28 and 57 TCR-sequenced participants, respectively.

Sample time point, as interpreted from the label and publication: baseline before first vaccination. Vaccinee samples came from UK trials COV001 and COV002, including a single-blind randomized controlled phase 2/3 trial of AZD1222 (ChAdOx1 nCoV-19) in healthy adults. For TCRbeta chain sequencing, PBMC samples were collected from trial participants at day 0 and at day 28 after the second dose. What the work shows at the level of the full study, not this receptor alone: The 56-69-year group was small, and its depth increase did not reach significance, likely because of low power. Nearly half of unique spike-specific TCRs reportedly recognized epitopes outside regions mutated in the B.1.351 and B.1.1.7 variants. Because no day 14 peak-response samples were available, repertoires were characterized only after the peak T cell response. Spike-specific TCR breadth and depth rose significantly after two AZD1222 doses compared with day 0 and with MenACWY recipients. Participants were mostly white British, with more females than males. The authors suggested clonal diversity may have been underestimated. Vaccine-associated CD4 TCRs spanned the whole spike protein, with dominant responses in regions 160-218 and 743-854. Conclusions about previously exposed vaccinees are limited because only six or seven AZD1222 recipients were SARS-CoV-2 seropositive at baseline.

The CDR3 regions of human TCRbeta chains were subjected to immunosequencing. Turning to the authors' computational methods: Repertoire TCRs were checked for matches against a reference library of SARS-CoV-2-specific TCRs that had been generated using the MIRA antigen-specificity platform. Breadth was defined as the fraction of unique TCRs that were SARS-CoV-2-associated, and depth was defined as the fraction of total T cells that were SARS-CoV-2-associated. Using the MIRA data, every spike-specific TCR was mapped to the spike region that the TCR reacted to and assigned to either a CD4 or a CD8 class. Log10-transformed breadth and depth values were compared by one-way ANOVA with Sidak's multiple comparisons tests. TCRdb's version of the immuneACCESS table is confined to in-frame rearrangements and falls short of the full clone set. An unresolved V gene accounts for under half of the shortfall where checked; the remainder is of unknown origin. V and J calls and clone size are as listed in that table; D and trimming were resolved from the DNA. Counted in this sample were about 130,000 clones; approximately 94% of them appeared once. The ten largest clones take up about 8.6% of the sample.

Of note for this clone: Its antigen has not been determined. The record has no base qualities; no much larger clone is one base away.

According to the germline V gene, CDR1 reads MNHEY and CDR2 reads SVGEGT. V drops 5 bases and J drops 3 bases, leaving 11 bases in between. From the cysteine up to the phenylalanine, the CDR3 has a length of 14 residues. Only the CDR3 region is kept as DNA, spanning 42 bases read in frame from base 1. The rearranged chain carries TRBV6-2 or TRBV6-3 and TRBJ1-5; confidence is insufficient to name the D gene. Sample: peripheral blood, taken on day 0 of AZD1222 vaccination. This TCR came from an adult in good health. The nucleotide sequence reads TGTGCCAGCAGTAGGTTCCGGGCCAATCAGCCCCAGCATTTT. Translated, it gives CASSRFRANQPQHF.